Below, one TCR beta chain is given with its context. Its cognate antigen is unknown. The data stem from a study of cytomegalovirus exposure and HLA in healthy donors. Germline CDR1 is LGHNA and CDR2 is YNFKEQ. The CDR3 sequence is 15 residues long. V was clipped by 0 bases and J by 1 base, with 9 bases between them. Broader study findings: The investigators catalogued some 150 TCR beta chains as cytomegalovirus-associated. In a later analysis, a missense DCLRE1C variant was linked to TCR beta V- and J-gene trimming.

Participants comprised healthy donors of bone marrow. Primers included in the PCR were 60 Vbeta and 13 Jbeta primers. The repertoire was sequenced with immunoSEQ multiplex PCR; TCRdb's copy has only in-frame clones and lacks some. The table includes about 35,000 clones, 80% detected once. The chain employs TRBV4-2 and TRBJ1-1, with TRBD1 as a possible D gene (6 bases). This TCR was recovered from a male donor in good health and CMV-seronegative. Specimen: PBMCs. The CDR3 loop is CASSQDDRQNTEAFF. CDR3 nucleotides: TGTGCCAGCAGCCAAGACGACAGGCAGAACACTGAAGCTTTCTTT.